This TCR beta chain was identified during a study of OX40 agonist ivuxolimab in advanced cancers. The repertoire was sequenced with immunoSEQ multiplex PCR; TCRdb's copy has only in-frame clones and lacks some. The table records around 69,000 clones, roughly 87% of them present only once. The receptor was isolated from an adult with an advanced solid tumor such as melanoma, head and neck, liver or kidney cancer. Material: CD4+ or CD8+ T cells sorted from blood, obtained in a trial of the OX40 agonist ivuxolimab.

In DNA form, the CDR3 reads TGCGCCAGCAGCTTGGGTTCGGGCTACACCTTC. This gives the protein CASSLGSGYTF. V gene TRBV5-1 combines with J gene TRBJ1-2; D call uncertain. There are 11 residues in the CDR3. Germline V gene data show CDR1 as SGHRS and CDR2 as YFSETQ. V was cut by 0 bases and J by 8 bases, with 5 bases left in between.